One sample yielded the 19 T cell receptor beta chains listed below, sequenced in a study of metastatic and nonmetastatic thyroid tumors. TCRdb re-clonotyped the PCR reads via MiXCR. The table lists 45,000 or so clones, less than 4.5% of them singletons. Among the patients, none had received any treatment before thyroid surgery. Sequences were obtained from blood. The receptors were gathered from a female donor with papillary thyroid cancer or a benign thyroid nodule (not recorded which). Some clones in this sample may be carry-over from other donors' samples.

This clone was detected ten times or more. V gene TRBV5-5 combines with J gene TRBJ1-4; D remains ambiguous. Per germline, CDR1 SGHKS and CDR2 YYEKEE (reference sequence). V was shortened by 2 bases and J by 8 bases, with 10 bases between the two germline ends. This CDR3 is 13 amino acids long. The CDR3 spells CASSLNFGEKLFF. The CDR3 nucleotides read TGTGCCAGCAGCTTAAATTTCGGGGAAAAACTGTTTTTT.

This clone occurred many times. The chain carries TRBV2 and TRBJ1-2; a weak D match, TRBD1 (5 bases). Trimming removed 2 bases from V and 5 bases from J, with 12 bases in between. The CDR3 contains 14 residues. Germline V gene sequence: CDR1 SNHLY, CDR2 FYNNEI. The CDR3 is CASSEWGVGYGYTF. CDR3 coding DNA: TGTGCCAGCAGTGAATGGGGGGTCGGATATGGCTACACCTTC.

The table lists this clone with a few counts. Sequence at one end of the junction differs from germline and may be a read error. J is TRBJ2-2 and V is TRBV19; 7 bases fit TRBD2. The germline V gene has CDR1 LNHDA and CDR2 SQIVND (reference sequence). The CDR3 length is 16 residues. CDR3 nucleotide sequence: TGTGCCAGAAGTACGGGACTATCGGAAAACACCGGGGAGCTGTTTTTT. This codes for CARSTGLSENTGELFF.

Notes on this clone: One base away lies a much larger clone, so this may be a sequencing read error. The chain links TRBV27 to TRBJ2-7; perhaps D is TRBD1 or TRBD2 (5 bases each). V lost 8 bases to trimming and J lost 3 bases, with 11 bases between them. Germline V gene data show CDR1 as MNHEY and CDR2 as SMNVEV (reference sequence). The CDR3 totals 12 residues. CDR3 sequence (DNA): TGTGCCAGCTGGGACGGAAACTACGAGCAGTACTTC. This gives the protein CASWDGNYEQYF.

In its sample, this clone was seen many times. The chain combines TRBV12-3 or TRBV12-4 with TRBJ2-7; possible D gene TRBD2, 5 bases. CDR3 length: 12 residues. With 3 bases removed from V and 5 bases from J, the gap between germline ends came to 8 bases. The DNA of the CDR3 is TGTGCCAGCAGTTTCGGGGAAGACGAGCAGTACTTC. Residues: CASSFGEDEQYF.

As regards this clone: This sequence may be a read error, since a much larger clone differs from it by one base. The chain combines TRBV20-1 with TRBJ2-5; 10 bases match TRBD2. The CDR3 has 16 amino acids. Germline assignment: CDR1 DFQATT and CDR2 SNEGSKA (reference sequence). With V trimmed by 7 bases and J by 2 bases, 13 bases remained unmatched. The CDR3 here is CSVERVRAGGQETQYF. In nucleotides, the CDR3 is TGCAGTGTGGAGAGAGTTAGAGCGGGAGGGCAAGAGACCCAGTACTTC.

As for this clone: An end of the junction differs from the germline gene, which may be a read error. V is TRBV6-2 or TRBV6-3 and J is TRBJ2-6; D is possibly TRBD1 (5 bases). This CDR3 comprises 15 residues. Germline V gene lookup returns CDR1 MNHEY and CDR2 SVGEGT. CDR3 sequence reads: CASSAVPSGANVLTF. In DNA form, the CDR3 reads TGTGCCAGCTCAGCAGTTCCCTCTGGGGCCAACGTCCTTACTTTC.

This clone came up a few times. The V call is TRBV6-2 or TRBV6-3, the J call TRBJ1-1; D is unresolved. V was shortened by 8 bases and J by 2 bases, with 12 bases between the two germline ends. The CDR3 has 13 residues. Germline V gene sequence: CDR1 MNHEY, CDR2 SVGEGT. The CDR3 here is CASLPGRNTEAFF. Written as DNA, the CDR3 is TGTGCCAGCCTCCCTGGGAGAAACACTGAAGCTTTCTTT.

This clone was detected a few times. The V gene is TRBV12-3 or TRBV12-4, the J gene TRBJ1-2; D is unclear. The V end lost 5 bases, the J end lost 2 bases, and 18 bases lay between the germline ends. The CDR3 contains 16 residues. CDR3 DNA sequence: TGTGCCAGCAGTCCGGTCCGTCTTCCAGAGAACTATGGCTACACCTTC. The encoded protein is CASSPVRLPENYGYTF.

By sample fraction, this clone is medium-sized (0.01 to 0.1%). The chain joins TRBV6-4 to TRBJ1-2; a weak D match, TRBD1 (5 bases). This CDR3 region has 15 residues. V dropped 0 bases and J dropped 3 bases, with 11 bases sitting between them. Per the germline V gene, CDR1 is MRHNA and CDR2 is SNTAGT. The chain's CDR3 is CASSDSVDSHYGYTF. The DNA for the CDR3 is TGTGCCAGCAGTGACTCAGTCGACAGTCACTATGGCTACACCTTC.

This clone was counted at least ten times. This chain joins TRBV3-1 and TRBJ2-1; either TRBD1 or TRBD2 may fit D (5 bases each). The V end was cut by 6 bases, the J end by 7 bases, with 22 bases between. The CDR3 runs 16 residues. Germline CDR1 reads LGHDT; CDR2 reads YNNKEL (reference sequence). This chain's CDR3 is CASRQSWGSRVNEQFF. The CDR3 nucleotides are TGTGCCAGCAGACAATCGTGGGGGAGTAGGGTGAATGAGCAGTTCTTC.

This clone was detected only a few times. The chain is built from TRBV5-4 and TRBJ2-2, with 7 nucleotides matching TRBD1. Per the germline V gene, CDR1 is SGHNT and CDR2 is YYREEE (reference sequence). The ends lost 2 bases at V and 5 bases at J; junction bases unmatched: 6. CDR3 length equals 15 residues. CDR3: CASSFWTGRTGELFF. Written as DNA, the CDR3 is TGTGCCAGCAGCTTCTGGACAGGCAGAACCGGGGAGCTGTTTTTT.

This clone showed up many times. The V call is TRBV10-1, the J call TRBJ2-2; 7 bases map to TRBD2. J gave up 9 bases and V 0 bases, and 7 bases lay outside the gene matches. The V gene's germline CDR1 is WNHNN and CDR2 SYGVQD (reference sequence). CDR3 length equals 15 residues. The CDR3 sequence: CASSESGRAGRELFF. CDR3 nucleotide sequence: TGCGCCAGCAGTGAGTCGGGGAGAGCGGGAAGGGAGCTGTTTTTT.

As for this clone: Just one base apart from a much larger clone, this may be a read error. This CDR3 reads CARSPPGTGGEKLFF. The CDR3 DNA reads TGTGCCAGAAGCCCCCCCGGGACAGGGGGTGAAAAACTGTTTTTT. J is TRBJ1-4 and V is TRBV25-1; 11 nucleotides line up with TRBD1. This CDR3 is 15 amino acids long. Unmatched junction bases numbered 10, after V lost 9 bases and J lost 7 bases. Germline assignment: CDR1 MGHDK and CDR2 SYGVNS.

The chain links TRBV15 to TRBJ1-3; D is undetermined. Germline CDR1 and CDR2: LNHNV and YYDKDF (reference sequence). The ends were cut back, 0 bases at V and 5 bases at J, with 5 bases in the middle. The CDR3 is made up of 13 amino acids. The CDR3 DNA sequence: TGTGCCACCAGCAGAGAGGATCGAAACACCATATATTTT. Protein sequence: CATSREDRNTIYF.

This clone was counted ten times or more. V is TRBV20-1 and J is TRBJ1-1; D not certain. Germline CDR1 DFQATT, CDR2 SNEGSKA (reference sequence). Trimming stripped 2 bases from V and 6 bases from J, with 16 bases between. The CDR3 runs 14 residues. The CDR3 DNA follows: TGCAGTGCTAGACCAGGACCGAGGTCCGCTGAAGCTTTCTTT. It yields the protein CSARPGPRSAEAFF.

The chain employs TRBV28 and TRBJ1-3; D is possibly TRBD1 (6 bases). The ends were cut back, 5 bases at V and 1 base at J, with 6 bases in the middle. The germline V gene encodes CDR1 MDHEN and CDR2 SYDVKM. This CDR3 region has 13 residues. CDR3 in amino acids: CASSTGSGNTIYF. CDR3 nucleotides: TGTGCCAGCAGTACAGGGTCTGGAAACACCATATATTTT.

This clone was counted only a few times. The chain is built from TRBV7-9 and TRBJ1-1; D is unresolved. Germline-derived CDR1 and CDR2 are SEHNR and FQNEAQ (reference sequence). V was pared by 5 bases and J by 3 bases, with 16 bases between. The CDR3 has 15 residues. As DNA, the CDR3 is TGTGCCAGCAGCCTACTGGACGGCGGTGACACTGAAGCTTTCTTT. It yields the protein CASSLLDGGDTEAFF. The variable domain in full, with the rest retrieved from reference TRBV7-9 and TRBJ1-1, is DTGVSQNPRHKITKRGQNVTFRCDPISEHNRLYWYRQTLGQGPEFLTYFQNEAQLEKSRLLSDRFSAERPKGSFSTLEIQRTEQGDSAMYLCASSLLDGGDTEAFFGQGTRLTVV.

The rearrangement joins TRBV28 to TRBJ2-5; 7 nucleotides match TRBD1. Germline CDR1 MDHEN, CDR2 SYDVKM. V lost 5 bases, J lost 5 bases, and 8 bases stayed unmatched. The CDR3 covers 14 residues. Here the CDR3 reads CASSPDRWRETQYF. CDR3 bases: TGTGCCAGCAGTCCGGACAGGTGGCGGGAGACCCAGTACTTC.